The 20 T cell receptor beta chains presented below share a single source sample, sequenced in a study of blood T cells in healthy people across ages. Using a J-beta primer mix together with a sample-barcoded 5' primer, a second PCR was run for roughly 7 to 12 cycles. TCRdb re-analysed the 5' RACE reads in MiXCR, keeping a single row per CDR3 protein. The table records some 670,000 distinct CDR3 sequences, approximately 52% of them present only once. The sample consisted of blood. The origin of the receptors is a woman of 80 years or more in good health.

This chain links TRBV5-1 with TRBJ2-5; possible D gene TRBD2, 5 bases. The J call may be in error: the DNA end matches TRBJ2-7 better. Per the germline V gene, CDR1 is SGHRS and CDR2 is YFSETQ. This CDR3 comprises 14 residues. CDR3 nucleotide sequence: TGCGCCAGCAGCTTGGTGGGGAGATCTGCCGAGCAGTACTTC. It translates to CASSLVGRSAEQYF.

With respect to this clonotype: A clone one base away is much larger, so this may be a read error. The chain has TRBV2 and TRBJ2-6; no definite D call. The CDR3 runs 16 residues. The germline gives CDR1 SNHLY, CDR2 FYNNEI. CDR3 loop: CVSTRRLNSGANVLTF. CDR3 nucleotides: TGTGTCAGCACAAGGCGGCTCAACTCTGGGGCCAACGTCCTGACTTTC.

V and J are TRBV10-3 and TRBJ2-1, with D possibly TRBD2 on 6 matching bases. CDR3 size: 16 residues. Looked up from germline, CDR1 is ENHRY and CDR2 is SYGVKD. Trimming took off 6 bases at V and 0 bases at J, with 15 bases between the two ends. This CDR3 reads CAIRPSAASSYNEQFF. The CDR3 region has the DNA TGTGCCATCAGGCCTAGCGCCGCGAGCTCCTACAATGAGCAGTTCTTC.

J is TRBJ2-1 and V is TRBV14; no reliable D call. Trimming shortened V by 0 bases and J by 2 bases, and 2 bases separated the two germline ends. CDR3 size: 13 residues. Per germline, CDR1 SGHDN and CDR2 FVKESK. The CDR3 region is CASSQDTYNEQFF. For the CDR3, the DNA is TGTGCCAGCAGCCAAGACACCTACAATGAGCAGTTCTTC.

CDR3 in amino acids: CASSPPGASRRVNEQFF. CDR3 bases: TGTGCCAGCAGCCCCCCTGGCGCTAGCAGGAGGGTCAATGAGCAGTTCTTC. The rearrangement uses TRBV14 and TRBJ2-1; tentatively, D is TRBD2 (6 bases). V was shortened by 4 bases and J by 6 bases, with 22 bases between the two germline ends. The CDR3 consists of 17 residues. The germline gives CDR1 SGHDN, CDR2 FVKESK.

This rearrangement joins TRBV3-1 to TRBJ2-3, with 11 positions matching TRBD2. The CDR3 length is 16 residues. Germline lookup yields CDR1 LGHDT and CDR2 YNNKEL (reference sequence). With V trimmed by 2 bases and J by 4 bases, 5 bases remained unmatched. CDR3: CASSQSLAGAADTQYF. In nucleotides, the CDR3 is TGTGCCAGCAGCCAATCACTAGCGGGAGCCGCAGATACGCAGTATTTT.

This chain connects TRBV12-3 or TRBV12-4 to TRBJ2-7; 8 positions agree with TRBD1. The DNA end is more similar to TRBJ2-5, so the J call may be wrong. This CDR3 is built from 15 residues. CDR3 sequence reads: CASSRDRGRGETQYF. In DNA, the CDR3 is TGTGCCAGCAGCCGAGACAGGGGAAGAGGGGAGACCCAGTACTTC.

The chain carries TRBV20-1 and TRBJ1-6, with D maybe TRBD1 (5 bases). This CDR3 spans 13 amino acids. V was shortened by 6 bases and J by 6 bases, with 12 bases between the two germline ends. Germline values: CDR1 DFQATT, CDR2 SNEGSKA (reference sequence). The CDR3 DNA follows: TGCAGTGCGAACCGGGACCTTAATTCACCCCTCCACTTT. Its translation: CSANRDLNSPLHF.

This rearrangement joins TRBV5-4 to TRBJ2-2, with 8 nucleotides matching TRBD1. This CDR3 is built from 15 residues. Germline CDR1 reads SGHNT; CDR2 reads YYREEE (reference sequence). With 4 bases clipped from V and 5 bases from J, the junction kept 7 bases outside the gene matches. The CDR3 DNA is TGTGCCAGCAGCCGGACAGGGCTTCGTACCGGGGAGCTGTTTTTT. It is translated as CASSRTGLRTGELFF.

The CDR3 DNA is TGTGCCATCAGTGATGGGACTAGCGGGAACACCGGGGAGCTGTTTTTT. Protein sequence: CAISDGTSGNTGELFF. The J gene is TRBJ2-2, the V gene TRBV10-3; 11 bases are a match to TRBD2. This CDR3 spans 16 amino acids. Losses at the gene ends were 3 bases for V and 1 base for J; bases not matched to a gene: 1. The germline gives CDR1 ENHRY, CDR2 SYGVKD.

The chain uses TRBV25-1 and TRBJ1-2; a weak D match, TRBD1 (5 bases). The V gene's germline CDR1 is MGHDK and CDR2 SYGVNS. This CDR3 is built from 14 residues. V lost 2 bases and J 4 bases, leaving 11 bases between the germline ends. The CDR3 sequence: CASSELTAIYGYTF. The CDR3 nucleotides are TGTGCCAGCAGTGAACTGACAGCCATCTATGGCTACACCTTC.

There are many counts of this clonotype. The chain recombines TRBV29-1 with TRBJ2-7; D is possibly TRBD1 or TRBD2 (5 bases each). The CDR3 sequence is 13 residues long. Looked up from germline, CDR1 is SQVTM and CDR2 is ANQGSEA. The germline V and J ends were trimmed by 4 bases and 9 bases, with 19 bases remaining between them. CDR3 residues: CSVVGLASGGQYF. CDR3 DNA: TGCAGCGTTGTGGGGCTAGCAAGTGGCGGGCAGTACTTC.

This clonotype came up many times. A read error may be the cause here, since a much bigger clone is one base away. The CDR3 DNA follows: TGTGCCAGCACCAAGACAAGCAATGAGCAGTACTTC. Encoded protein: CASTKTSNEQYF. The chain joins TRBV6-5 to TRBJ2-7; no clear D. The CDR3 has 12 amino acids. The ends were cut back, 7 bases at V and 7 bases at J, with 14 bases in the middle. Germline values: CDR1 MNHEY, CDR2 SVGAGI.

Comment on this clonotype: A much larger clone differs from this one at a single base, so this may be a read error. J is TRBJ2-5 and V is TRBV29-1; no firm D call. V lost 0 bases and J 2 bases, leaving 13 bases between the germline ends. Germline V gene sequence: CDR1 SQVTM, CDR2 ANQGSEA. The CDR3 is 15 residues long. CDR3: CSVEDNRAVQETQYF. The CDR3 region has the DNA TGCAGCGTTGAAGATAATCGAGCTGTACAAGAGACCCAGTACTTC. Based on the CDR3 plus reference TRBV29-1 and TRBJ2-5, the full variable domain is SAVISQKPSRDICQRGTSLTIQCQVDSQVTMMFWYRQQPGQSLTLIATANQGSEATYESGFVIDKFPISRPNLTFSTLTVSNMSPEDSSIYLCSVEDNRAVQETQYFGPGTRLLVL.

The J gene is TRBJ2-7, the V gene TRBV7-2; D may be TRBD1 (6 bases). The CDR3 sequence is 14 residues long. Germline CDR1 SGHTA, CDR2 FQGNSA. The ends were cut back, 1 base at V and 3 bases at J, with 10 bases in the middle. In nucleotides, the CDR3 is TGTGCCAGCAGCTTAGATCCAGGGGACTACGAGCAGTACTTC. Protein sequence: CASSLDPGDYEQYF.

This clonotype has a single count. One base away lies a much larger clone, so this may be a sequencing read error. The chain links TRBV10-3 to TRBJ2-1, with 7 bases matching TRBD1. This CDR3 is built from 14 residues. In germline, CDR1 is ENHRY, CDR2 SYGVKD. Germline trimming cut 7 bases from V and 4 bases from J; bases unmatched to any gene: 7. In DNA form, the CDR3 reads TGTGCCATCATGACAGGGACCTCTTACAATGAGCAGTTCTTC. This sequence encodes CAIMTGTSYNEQFF.

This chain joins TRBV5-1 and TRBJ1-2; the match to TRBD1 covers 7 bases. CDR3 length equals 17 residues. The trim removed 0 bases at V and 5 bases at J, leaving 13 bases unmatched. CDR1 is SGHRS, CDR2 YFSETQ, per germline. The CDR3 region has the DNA TGCGCCAGCAGCTTGGGACAGGGCATGATTGCAACTTATGGCTACACCTTC. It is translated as CASSLGQGMIATYGYTF.

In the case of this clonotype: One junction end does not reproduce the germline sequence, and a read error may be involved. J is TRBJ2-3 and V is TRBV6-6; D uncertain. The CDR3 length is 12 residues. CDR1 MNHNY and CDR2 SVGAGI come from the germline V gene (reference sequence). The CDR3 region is CAGSSLGDTQYF. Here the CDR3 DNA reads TGTGCCGGCAGCTCCCTAGGGGATACGCAGTATTTT.

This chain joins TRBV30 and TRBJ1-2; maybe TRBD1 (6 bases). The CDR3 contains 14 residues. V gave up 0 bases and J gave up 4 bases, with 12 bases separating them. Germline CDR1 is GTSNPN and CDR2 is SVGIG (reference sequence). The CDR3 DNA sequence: TGTGCCTGGAGTGTTGGGGGGCAAGGCTATGGCTACACCTTC. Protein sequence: CAWSVGGQGYGYTF.

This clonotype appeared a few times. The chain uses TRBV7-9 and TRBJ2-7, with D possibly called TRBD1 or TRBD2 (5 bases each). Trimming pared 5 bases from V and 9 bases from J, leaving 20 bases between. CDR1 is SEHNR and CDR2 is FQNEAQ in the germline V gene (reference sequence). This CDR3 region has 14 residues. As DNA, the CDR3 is TGTGCCAGCAGCGTTACGGGGCGAAATCAGGTGCAGTACTTC. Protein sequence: CASSVTGRNQVQYF.